A selection of T cell receptor beta chains follows, all from one sample in a study of cytomegalovirus exposure and HLA in healthy donors. Only in-frame clones appear in the TCRdb table, and some are missing; sequencing was by immunoSEQ multiplex PCR. The sample contains approximately 140,000 clones, more than 75% of which appear only once. The sample was PBMCs. The receptors stem from a woman aged 40 to 55 in good health and CMV-seropositive. CDR3s include the opening cysteine and the closing phenylalanine or tryptophan. The D gene is left open where the match is weak. Size is omitted from some rows. Given values are once, few, many or a class for expanded clones.

D gene | J gene | V gene | clone size | CDR3 DNA | CDR3 protein
TRBD1 | TRBJ2-5 | TRBV6-1 | few | TGTGCCAGCAGAACCTCCGGGACAGGGCTCAGAGAGCAGTACTTC | CASRTSGTGLREQYF
NA | TRBJ1-5 | TRBV28 | NA | TGTGCCAGCAGCCGTTTCGATTTCTATAGCAATCAGCCCCAGCATTTT | CASSRFDFYSNQPQHF
NA | TRBJ2-3 | TRBV6-6 | NA | TGTGCCAGCAGTTACTCGTTCCGAGATACGCAGTATTTT | CASSYSFRDTQYF
TRBD1 | TRBJ1-2 | TRBV5-6 | once | TGTGCCAGCAGCCCGCCGACAGGGGGAGTCTATGGCTACACCTTC | CASSPPTGGVYGYTF
NA | TRBJ2-3 | TRBV5-4 | NA | TGTGCCAGCAGCCCGGACCCAGGGGCGGATACGCAGTATTTT | CASSPDPGADTQYF
NA | TRBJ2-3 | TRBV14 | NA | TGTGCCAGCAGCCATCAGACGGGAGTGTGGACAGATACGCAGTATTTT | CASSHQTGVWTDTQYF
TRBD1 | TRBJ1-2 | TRBV2 | NA | TGTGCCAGCAGCCCATATGACGAGGGGGCAGCGTATGGCTACACCTTC | CASSPYDEGAAYGYTF
NA | TRBJ1-3 | TRBV4-1 | NA | TGCGCCAGCAGCCAAGTGGCCGGGGCTGGAAACACCATATATTTT | CASSQVAGAGNTIYF
NA | TRBJ2-1 | TRBV28 | NA | TGTGCCAGCAGCACTCGCTACAATGAGCAGTTCTTC | CASSTRYNEQFF
TRBD2 | TRBJ2-7 | TRBV28 | NA | TGTGCCAGCAGCCTAGCGGGAGGTTCCTACGAGCAGTACTTC | CASSLAGGSYEQYF
NA | TRBJ1-2 | TRBV7-9 | few | TGTGCCAGCAGCTTAATAGGGGGGGATGGCTACACCTTC | CASSLIGGDGYTF
NA | TRBJ2-5 | TRBV9 | NA | TGTGCCAGCAGCTTGTGGACAGCCCCTGCAGAGACCCAGTACTTC | CASSLWTAPAETQYF
TRBD1 | TRBJ2-3 | TRBV29-1 | NA | TGCAGCGTTGACCCGGACAGGTCCACAGATACGCAGTATTTT | CSVDPDRSTDTQYF
TRBD2 | TRBJ2-2 | TRBV4-2 | NA | TGTGCCAGCAGCCAAAGGGGACTAGCGGGAGCTGGTACCGGGGAGCTGTTTTTT | CASSQRGLAGAGTGELFF
NA | TRBJ2-1 | TRBV28 | few | TGTGCCAGCAGTTTACTCAGGAATGAGCAGTTCTTC | CASSLLRNEQFF
TRBD2 | TRBJ2-7 | TRBV4-1 | NA | TGCGCCAGCAGCCACCTGGGACTAGCGGGAGGGAGCTCCTACGAGCAGTACTTC | CASSHLGLAGGSSYEQYF
NA | TRBJ2-7 | TRBV5-6 | NA | TGTGCCAGCAGTCGGAACCAGGGCTTCTCCTACGAGCAGTACTTC | CASSRNQGFSYEQYF
TRBD1 | TRBJ2-1 | TRBV18 | few | TGTGCCAGCTCCCCTGGACAGGGTACTTACAATGAGCAGTTCTTC | CASSPGQGTYNEQFF
NA | TRBJ1-4 | TRBV9 | NA | TGTGCCAGCAGCGTAGGTACTACGTCGGTGGGTGAAAAACTGTTTTTT | CASSVGTTSVGEKLFF
NA | TRBJ1-4 | TRBV7-2 | NA | TGTGCCAGCAGCTTAGGACAGACAAAGAATGAAAAACTGTTTTTT | CASSLGQTKNEKLFF
NA | TRBJ1-5 | TRBV2 | NA | TGTGCCAGCAGTGAATGGGCAGGGGACGCTCAGCCCCAGCATTTT | CASSEWAGDAQPQHF
TRBD1 | TRBJ2-7 | TRBV7-8 | NA | TGTGCCAGCAGCCCCCGACAGGGGGCGATGTTCGGCGAGTCCTACGAGCAGTACTTC | CASSPRQGAMFGESYEQYF
NA | TRBJ1-1 | TRBV6-5 | many | TGTGCCAGCAGTTACTCGAGGAATAGCGACACTGAAGCTTTCTTT | CASSYSRNSDTEAFF
TRBD2 | TRBJ2-7 | TRBV5-1 | few | TGCGCCAGCAGCGTGGACTCGGGGGGATACGAGCAGTACTTC | CASSVDSGGYEQYF
TRBD1 | TRBJ2-1 | TRBV19 | NA | TGTGCCAGTAGCCTAACACCCGGGACAGGGGGCAATGAGCAGTTCTTC | CASSLTPGTGGNEQFF
NA | TRBJ2-5 | TRBV7-9 | NA | TGTGCCAGCACCATAGGAGGGATTTCAGAGACCCAGTACTTC | CASTIGGISETQYF
NA | TRBJ1-2 | TRBV6-1 | once | TGTGCCAGCAGTGACCCCTGGACAGCACTTAACTATGGCTACACCTTC | CASSDPWTALNYGYTF
NA | TRBJ1-1 | TRBV21-1 | NA | TGTGCCAGCAGCAAAGCGGGAGACGCCAAGAACACTGAAGCTTTCTTT | CASSKAGDAKNTEAFF
TRBD2 | TRBJ2-1 | TRBV7-2 | NA | TGTGCCAGCAGCTTATCGGGGCTAGCGGGAAGGACTGAGCAGTTCTTC | CASSLSGLAGRTEQFF
TRBD2 | TRBJ2-7 | TRBV11-2 | NA | TGTGCCAGCAGCTCGTTGGCTAGCGGGAGTTACGAGCAGTACTTC | CASSSLASGSYEQYF
NA | TRBJ1-1 | TRBV19 | NA | TGTGCCAGTAGTATAGGGGCGACGAACACTGAAGCTTTCTTT | CASSIGATNTEAFF
NA | TRBJ1-1 | TRBV6-6 | once | TGTGCCAGCAGTCATAATTCAGTAGAAGCTTTCTTT | CASSHNSVEAFF
TRBD2 | TRBJ2-2 | TRBV5-4 | NA | TGTGCCAGCGAGCTTGGCAGCGGGGAGACCGGGGAGCTGTTTTTT | CASELGSGETGELFF
TRBD2 | TRBJ2-4 | TRBV5-1 | few | TGCGCCAGCAGCTGGGGAGCGGGGGCCAGAAACATTCAGTACTTC | CASSWGAGARNIQYF
TRBD2 | TRBJ2-1 | TRBV12-5 | NA | TGTGCTAGTGGTACCGACAGCGGGGGAGGGGTCTTC | CASGTDSGGGVF
NA | TRBJ2-1 | TRBV2 | NA | TGTGCCAGCAGTGGGGGCAGGGCGGCCTCCTACAATGAGCAGTTCTTC | CASSGGRAASYNEQFF
TRBD1 | TRBJ2-7 | TRBV6-5 | NA | TGTGCCAGCGTTAGGGACAGTAGCTTTTCCTACGAGCAGTACTTC | CASVRDSSFSYEQYF
NA | TRBJ1-3 | TRBV6-5 | NA | TGTGCCAGCAGTTACTCGAAACAGGGTCTAAACACCATATATTTT | CASSYSKQGLNTIYF
TRBD1 | TRBJ2-7 | TRBV5-6 | NA | TGTGCCAGCAGATTAAGACAGGGATTGGACGAGCAGTACTTC | CASRLRQGLDEQYF
TRBD2 | TRBJ2-2 | TRBV28 | NA | TGTGCCAGCAGTTTGTTTAGCGGGACGAACACCGGGGAGCTGTTTTTT | CASSLFSGTNTGELFF
NA | TRBJ2-2 | TRBV6-6 | NA | TGTGCCAGCATTTACCAGGGGAACACCGGGGAGCTGTTTTTT | CASIYQGNTGELFF
NA | TRBJ2-3 | TRBV6-4 | NA | TGTGCCAGCAGTAAAGTAGCAACAGATACGCAGTATTTT | CASSKVATDTQYF
NA | TRBJ1-5 | TRBV7-3 | NA | TGTGCCAGCAGCTTAAACGGGGGAGGGGAGCCCCAGCATTTT | CASSLNGGGEPQHF
TRBD1 | TRBJ1-1 | TRBV7-9 | NA | TGTGCCAGCAGCCGCAGGACAGGTACCACTGAAGCTTTCTTT | CASSRRTGTTEAFF
TRBD1 | TRBJ1-1 | TRBV19 | NA | TGTGCCAGTGGAATCCGGGACAGGGGGGTCTTCTTT | CASGIRDRGVFF
TRBD1 | TRBJ2-7 | TRBV5-4 | NA | TGTGCCAGCAGCTCGACAGGGATGGACAACGAGCAGTACTTC | CASSSTGMDNEQYF
NA | TRBJ1-4 | TRBV6-6 | NA | TGTGCCAGCAGGGGCAATGAAAAACTGTTTTTT | CASRGNEKLFF
TRBD1 | TRBJ1-1 | TRBV28 | NA | TGTGCCAGCAGCCTGGACAGGGGGAACACTGAAGCTTTCTTT | CASSLDRGNTEAFF
TRBD1 | TRBJ2-5 | TRBV5-3 | once | TGTGCCAGAAGCCCCCCGGGACAGGAGGACCAAGAGACCCAGTACTTC | CARSPPGQEDQETQYF
NA | TRBJ1-5 | TRBV7-8 | NA | TGTGCCAGCAGCTTTCAGACAGGTGAGGGCAATCAGCCCCAGCATTTT | CASSFQTGEGNQPQHF
TRBD2 | TRBJ2-7 | TRBV6-5 | few | TGTGCCAGCAGTTACCGACTAGCGGGGGGCGAGCAGTACTTC | CASSYRLAGGEQYF